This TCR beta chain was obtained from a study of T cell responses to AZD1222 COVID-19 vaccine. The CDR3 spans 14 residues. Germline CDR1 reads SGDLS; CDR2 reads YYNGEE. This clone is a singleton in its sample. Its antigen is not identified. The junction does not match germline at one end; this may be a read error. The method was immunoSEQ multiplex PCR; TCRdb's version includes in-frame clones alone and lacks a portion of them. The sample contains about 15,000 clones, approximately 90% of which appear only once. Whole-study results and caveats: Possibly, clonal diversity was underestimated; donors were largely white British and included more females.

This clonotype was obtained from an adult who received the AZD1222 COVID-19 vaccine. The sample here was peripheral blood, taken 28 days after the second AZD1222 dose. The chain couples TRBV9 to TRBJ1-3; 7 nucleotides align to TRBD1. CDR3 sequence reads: CASSVAGTDLRKDF. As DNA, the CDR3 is TGTGCCAGCAGCGTGGCCGGGACAGACCTTCGAAAGGATTTT. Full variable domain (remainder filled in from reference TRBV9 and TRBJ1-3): DSGVTQTPKHLITATGQRVTLRCSPRSGDLSVYWYQQSLDQGLQFLIQYYNGEERAKGNILERFSAQQFPDLHSELNLSSLELGDSALYFCASSVAGTDLRKDFGEGSWLTVV.